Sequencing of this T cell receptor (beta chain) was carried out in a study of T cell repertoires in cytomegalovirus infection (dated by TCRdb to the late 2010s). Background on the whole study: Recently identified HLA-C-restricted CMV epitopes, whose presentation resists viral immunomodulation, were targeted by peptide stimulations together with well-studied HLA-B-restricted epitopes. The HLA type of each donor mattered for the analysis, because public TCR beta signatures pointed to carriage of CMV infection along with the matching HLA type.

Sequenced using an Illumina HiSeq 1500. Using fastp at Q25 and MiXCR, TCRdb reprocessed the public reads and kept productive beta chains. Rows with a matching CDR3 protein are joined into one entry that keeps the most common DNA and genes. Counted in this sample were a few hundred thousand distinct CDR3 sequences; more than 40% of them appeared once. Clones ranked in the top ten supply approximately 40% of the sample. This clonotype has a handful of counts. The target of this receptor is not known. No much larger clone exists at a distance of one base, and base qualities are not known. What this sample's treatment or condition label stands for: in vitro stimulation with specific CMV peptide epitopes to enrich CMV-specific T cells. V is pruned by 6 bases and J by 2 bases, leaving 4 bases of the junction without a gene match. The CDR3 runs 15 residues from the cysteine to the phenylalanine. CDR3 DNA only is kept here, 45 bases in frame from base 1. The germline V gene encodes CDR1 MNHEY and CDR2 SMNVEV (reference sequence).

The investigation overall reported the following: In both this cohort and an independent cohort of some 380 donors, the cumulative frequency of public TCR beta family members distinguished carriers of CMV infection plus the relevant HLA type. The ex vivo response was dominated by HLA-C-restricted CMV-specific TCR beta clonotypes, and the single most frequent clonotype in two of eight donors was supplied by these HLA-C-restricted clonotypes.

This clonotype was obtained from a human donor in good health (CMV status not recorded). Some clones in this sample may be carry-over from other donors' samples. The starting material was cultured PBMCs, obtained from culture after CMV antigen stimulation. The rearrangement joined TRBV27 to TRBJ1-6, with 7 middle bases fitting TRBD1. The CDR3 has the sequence CASSYRGTYNSPLHF. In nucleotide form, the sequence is TGTGCCAGCAGCTACAGGGGAACCTATAATTCACCCCTCCACTTT.